This entry describes one T cell receptor (beta chain). Its matching antigen is unknown. The source of the sample is a study of T cell responses to AZD1222 COVID-19 vaccine. Findings and caveats of the study: The CD4 TCRs associated with vaccination extended across spike and predominated at 160-218 and 743-854. Sampling captured repertoires only after the peak T cell response. Of spike-specific TCRs, nearly half reportedly target regions left unmutated in variants. Donors skewed white British and female; clonal diversity was possibly underestimated.

With 3 bases removed from V and 11 bases from J, the gap between germline ends came to 22 bases. Germline CDR1 reads MNHEY; CDR2 reads SMNVEV (reference sequence). This CDR3 comprises 16 residues. Profiled with immunoSEQ multiplex PCR; TCRdb holds only in-frame clones, not every one. There are around 110,000 clones in the sample; 70% to 90% occur only once, and roughly 3.9% lies in the top ten. Sequenced here: peripheral blood, sampled on day 0 of MenACWY control vaccination. The clonotype comes from an adult in good health. The chain is built from TRBV27 and TRBJ1-4; TRBD1 might be the D (5 bases). CDR3 nucleotide sequence: TGTGCCAGCAGTTTTAGTAGGAGGGACGGATCGGGCAAACTGTTTTTT. Amino acids: CASSFSRRDGSGKLFF.